These T cell receptor beta chains were read from a single sample in a study of control samples from healthy donors and cancer patients. Assay: immunoSEQ multiplex PCR; the TCRdb copy retains only in-frame clones and omits some. The sample has 99,000 or so clones; roughly 82% are singletons. Sequences were obtained from blood. These receptors were collected from a man between 60 and 75 years old in good health. CDR3s include the opening cysteine and the closing phenylalanine or tryptophan. Each record gives: D gene, V gene, clone size, J gene, CDR3 DNA, CDR3 protein. D genes are given only for firm matches. The size entry is marked missing in some rows and otherwise reads once, few, many or a size class.

-	TRBV28	-	TRBJ1-5	TGTGCCAGCAGACTTCGGACCGACTTTTTGCCCCAGCATTTT	CASRLRTDFLPQHF
-	TRBV5-1	-	TRBJ1-2	TGCGCCAGCAGCCCCTCGGCTCCTAACTATGGCTACACCTTC	CASSPSAPNYGYTF
-	TRBV4-1	-	TRBJ2-2	TGCGCCAGCAGCCAGCTAAACCTGGTAGACACCGGGGAGCTGTTTTTT	CASSQLNLVDTGELFF
-	TRBV18	-	TRBJ1-2	TGTGCCAGCTCTCCTGACAGAAACTATGGCTACACCTTC	CASSPDRNYGYTF
-	TRBV4-2	-	TRBJ1-5	TGTGCCAGCAGCCAAGATCGTGCTCAGCCCCAGCATTTT	CASSQDRAQPQHF
-	TRBV6-5	-	TRBJ2-3	TGTGCCAGCAGCCCAAGCCTAGCGAACACAGATACGCAGTATTTT	CASSPSLANTDTQYF
-	TRBV10-1	-	TRBJ1-2	TGCGCCAGCAGTGAGTCCACGGTAGCTAACTATGGCTACACCTTC	CASSESTVANYGYTF
TRBD2	TRBV19	-	TRBJ2-7	TGTGCCAGTAGCCCTCGGACTAGCGGCTCCTACGAGCAGTACTTC	CASSPRTSGSYEQYF
TRBD1	TRBV7-9	-	TRBJ1-1	TGTGCCAGCAGCATAGGGACAGGCCTCCTGAACACTGAAGCTTTCTTT	CASSIGTGLLNTEAFF
-	TRBV19	-	TRBJ2-1	TGTGCCAGTAGTATCGACGGGGGACCGGAGCAGTTCTTC	CASSIDGGPEQFF
-	TRBV9	few	TRBJ2-7	TGTGCCAGCAGCGTAGGTATTAGCGAGACCTACGAGCAGTACTTC	CASSVGISETYEQYF
TRBD1	TRBV11-2	-	TRBJ2-1	TGTGCCAGCAGGCCGGACAGGGTAATCAATGAGCAGTTCTTC	CASRPDRVINEQFF
-	TRBV5-4	few	TRBJ2-5	TGTGCCAGCAGCTCCGCACTGGGATCAGGGCAAGAGACCCAGTACTTC	CASSSALGSGQETQYF
-	TRBV30	-	TRBJ2-6	TGTGCCTGGAGGACAGTGTTAATTCCCTCTGGGGCCAACGTCCTGACTTTC	CAWRTVLIPSGANVLTF
-	TRBV19	-	TRBJ1-2	TGTGCCAGTAGTATCCCAGGGACCTCTGGCTACACCTTC	CASSIPGTSGYTF
-	TRBV10-3	-	TRBJ2-7	TGTGCCATCAGTGGTAATCAGGGAGTTAGGGAGCAGTACTTC	CAISGNQGVREQYF
TRBD1	TRBV29-1	-	TRBJ1-1	TGCAGCGTCAAACTACAGGGGCGAGGGGGGACCGAAGCTTTCTTT	CSVKLQGRGGTEAFF
-	TRBV30	-	TRBJ2-2	TGTGCCTGGAGTCGGACCGGGGAGCTGTTTTTT	CAWSRTGELFF
-	TRBV6-5	-	TRBJ1-6	TGTGCCAGCAGAAGGAATTCACCCCTCCACTTT	CASRRNSPLHF
TRBD2	TRBV19	-	TRBJ2-5	TGTGCCAGTAGTCCCCGGACTAGCGGGGGTTGGGAGACCCAGTACTTC	CASSPRTSGGWETQYF
-	TRBV19	-	TRBJ2-7	TGTGCCAGTAGTATAGAAACGGGGCCACCCTACGAGCAGTACTTC	CASSIETGPPYEQYF
-	TRBV4-2	few	TRBJ2-7	TGTGCCAGCAGCCAAGCCCGCTCCTACGAGCAGTACTTC	CASSQARSYEQYF
-	TRBV2	few	TRBJ2-6	TGTGCCAGCAGTGACTACGCAGGGGCTGGGGCCAACGTCCTGACTTTC	CASSDYAGAGANVLTF
TRBD2	TRBV24-1	-	TRBJ2-1	TGTGCCACCAGTGATCGACTAGCGGGAGGGGGCAATGAGCAGTTCTTC	CATSDRLAGGGNEQFF
-	TRBV6-1	-	TRBJ1-3	TGTGCCAGCAGTGAATCACGTAGGGGAAACACCATATATTTT	CASSESRRGNTIYF
TRBD1	TRBV5-4	-	TRBJ1-3	TGTGCCAGCAGCTCAGGGGGGGGACGTGGAAACACCATATATTTT	CASSSGGGRGNTIYF
-	TRBV4-1	-	TRBJ2-5	TGCGCCAGCAGCCAACCCGGGGGAGAGACCCAGTACTTC	CASSQPGGETQYF
-	TRBV4-1	once	TRBJ1-2	TGCGCCAGCAGCCAAGATACGGGCTATGGCTACACCTTC	CASSQDTGYGYTF
-	TRBV6-6	-	TRBJ1-1	TGTGCCAGCAGTTTCGCGGGCCTTGGCGATGAAGCTTTCTTT	CASSFAGLGDEAFF
-	TRBV6-5	-	TRBJ1-2	TGTGCCAGCAGTTACTCGAGGGGATATGGCTACACCTTC	CASSYSRGYGYTF
-	TRBV13	-	TRBJ2-7	TGTGCCAGCAGCTTACGCGGCACGCCTCTCGAGCAGTACTTC	CASSLRGTPLEQYF
-	TRBV11-2	-	TRBJ1-1	TGTGCCAGCAGCTTAGCCCTCCAGGGTAACACTGAAGCTTTCTTT	CASSLALQGNTEAFF
-	TRBV29-1	-	TRBJ2-5	TGCAGCGTTGATTCGGGCCCAGAGACCCAGTACTTC	CSVDSGPETQYF
-	TRBV5-1	-	TRBJ2-2	TGCGCCAGCAGCAGGGTGGGGACGGGGAACACCGGGGAGCTGTTTTTT	CASSRVGTGNTGELFF
-	TRBV3-1/TRBV3-2	-	TRBJ1-6	TGTGCCAGCAGCCAAGGGGGGCGGTCACCCCTCCACTTT	CASSQGGRSPLHF
-	TRBV6-5	few	TRBJ2-2	TGTGCCAGCAGGGGGACTCGACACACCGGGGAGCTGTTTTTT	CASRGTRHTGELFF
TRBD2	TRBV9	-	TRBJ2-5	TGTGCCAGCAGCGTCGAACAGACTAGCGGGGAGACCCAGTACTTC	CASSVEQTSGETQYF
-	TRBV6-1	once	TRBJ2-1	TGTGCCAGCAGTGAAGCGCTGGCGGGGCCCCAATTCTTC	CASSEALAGPQFF
TRBD1	TRBV6-6	-	TRBJ1-6	TGTGCCAGCGTAGTCGGGACAGGGTACTCACCCCTCCACTTT	CASVVGTGYSPLHF
-	TRBV19	-	TRBJ1-5	TGTGCCAGTAGTATAGGAGGAGGGCAGGGAAGCCAGCCCCAGCATTTT	CASSIGGGQGSQPQHF
-	TRBV5-4	-	TRBJ1-1	TGTGCCAGCAGCCCTAGGACAGACACTGAAGCTTTCTTT	CASSPRTDTEAFF
-	TRBV6-2/TRBV6-3	-	TRBJ2-5	TGTGCCAGCAGTTGGACTGGAGAGACCCAGTACTTC	CASSWTGETQYF
-	TRBV11-2	-	TRBJ2-5	TGTGCCAGCAGCTTGGGTCGGGAGACCCAGTACTTC	CASSLGRETQYF